This T cell receptor beta chain was retrieved from a study of identical twins. Unique molecular identifiers were present on cDNA, and template switching added a universal primer site. One entry per CDR3 protein, called by TCRdb with MiXCR from the 5' RACE reads. The repertoire holds approximately 600,000 distinct CDR3 sequences, with around 9.6% as singletons. CDR3 length equals 16 residues. The V gene's germline CDR1 is SGHTA and CDR2 FQGNSA. V lost 2 bases, J lost 8 bases, and 13 bases stayed unmatched. A few counts support this clonotype. What it binds is not known. Study-level findings and limits: Invariant MAIT and iNKT cells may have partly biased zero-insertion analyses. Within cord blood, abundant beta clonotypes carried fewer insertions, but memory repertoires showed no such trend. Models, which agreed with sharing between unrelated individuals, nonetheless underestimated the out-of-frame TCR alpha sharing seen in monozygotic twins.

This same sample was also part of a study on yellow fever vaccine responses in identical twins.

This chain links TRBV7-2 with TRBJ2-7, with 9 bases matching TRBD1. The sequenced sample consisted of PBMCs. This sequence was found in a woman between 18 and 29 years old in good health. In DNA form, the CDR3 reads TGTGCCAGCAGCTTAAGGCCCGGGACAGGGCAAACGAAGCAGTACTTC. It encodes CASSLRPGTGQTKQYF.